This TCR beta chain was recovered during a study of shared clonotypes between healthy human individuals. Notes on the study in general: Against clonotypes common to all four donors, non-shared ones had lower generation probabilities.

The repertoire was sequenced with immunoSEQ multiplex PCR; TCRdb's copy has only in-frame clones and lacks some. The sample has roughly 2.2 million clones, about 90% seen once. As regards this clone: Antigen: not known.

Trimming stripped 9 bases from V and 5 bases from J, with 20 bases between. The CDR3 contains 14 residues. CDR1 is MNHNY and CDR2 is SVGAGI in the germline V gene (reference sequence). The sequence was collected from a young man in good health. Some clones in this sample may be carry-over from other donors' samples. The sample was naive CD4+ T cells from PBMCs. Subset indicated: CD45RA+ positively selected. The gene calls are TRBV6-6 and TRBJ2-7; possibly TRBD1 for D (6 bases). The CDR3 reads CARFDRFLFDEQYF. In DNA, the CDR3 is TGTGCCAGGTTCGACAGGTTTCTGTTCGACGAGCAGTACTTC.